One sample yielded the 25 T cell receptor beta chains listed below, sequenced in a study of post-analysis software for immune sequencing data (dated by TCRdb to the mid-2010s). The paper as a whole reports these results and caveats: Several TRBV segments, including TRBV5-6, TRBV5-1 and TRBV20-1, were significantly more frequent in patients than controls.

Their antigens remain unidentified. The protocol used for the library was PCR. Sequenced on an Illumina HiSeq 2500. To reduce PCR and sequencing biases, unique molecular identifiers were built into the TCR beta cDNA libraries. Clones were called with MiXCR by TCRdb after fastp trimmed the public reads at Q25, and only in-frame beta chains were retained. Identical CDR3 proteins give one entry, which carries the most common genes and DNA. In this sample the table shows 820,000 or so distinct CDR3 sequences, under 70% of which occur a single time. Roughly 4.4% of the sample rests with the top ten. The sequenced material came from blood. These receptors were taken from a girl aged 10-17 years with multiple sclerosis.

The rearrangement links TRBV28 to TRBJ2-1; 8 bases are a match to TRBD2. Germline V lookup: CDR1 MDHEN, CDR2 SYDVKM. The length of the CDR3 is 16 residues. Trimming cost V 5 bases and J 6 bases; bases outside gene matches: 12. The CDR3 loop reads CASSPPGTRVSNEQFF. DNA of the CDR3: TGTGCCAGCAGTCCCCCCGGGACTAGAGTTTCCAATGAGCAGTTCTTC.

The chain joins TRBV6-1 to TRBJ2-1; 11 nucleotides align to TRBD2. Unmatched junction bases numbered 7, after V lost 8 bases and J lost 7 bases. There are 14 residues in the CDR3. Germline V gene data show CDR1 as MNHNS and CDR2 as SASEGT. CDR3 nucleotide sequence: TGTGCCAGCGGTAGCGGGAGGGCCGGGAATGAGCAGTTCTTC. As protein: CASGSGRAGNEQFF.

V gene TRBV7-2 combines with J gene TRBJ2-1; TRBD2 might be the D (5 bases). With 1 base removed from V and 10 bases from J, the gap between germline ends came to 11 bases. This CDR3 region has 13 residues. CDR1 is SGHTA, CDR2 FQGNSA, per germline. The chain's CDR3 is CASSLGERWEQFF. The CDR3 DNA reads TGTGCCAGCAGCTTAGGGGAGCGGTGGGAGCAGTTCTTC.

V gene TRBV2 combines with J gene TRBJ1-2; 11 bases are shared with TRBD1. Looked up from germline, CDR1 is SNHLY and CDR2 is FYNNEI. The V gene end was trimmed by 6 bases and the J gene end by 2 bases; junction bases not matched to a gene: 8. The length of the CDR3 is 16 residues. The CDR3 region has the DNA TGTGCCAGCAGCCTGGACAGGGGGCGCCGGAACTATGGCTACACCTTC. This codes for CASSLDRGRRNYGYTF.

V is TRBV6-5 and J is TRBJ2-7, with a possible D match to TRBD1 (6 bases). The V end was cut by 2 bases, the J end by 5 bases, with 10 bases between. Germline V gene lookup returns CDR1 MNHEY and CDR2 SVGAGI. CDR3 length: 13 amino acids. The CDR3 nucleotides read TGTGCCAGCAGTTACACAGGGTCCAACGAGCAGTACTTC. Translation gives CASSYTGSNEQYF.

This rearrangement joins TRBV7-2 to TRBJ2-3; D not certain. The CDR3 spans 13 residues. V shed 3 bases and J shed 2 bases, with 6 bases lying between them. Germline loops: CDR1 SGHTA, CDR2 FQGNSA. CDR3 sequence reads: CASSFSPTDTQYF. CDR3 coding DNA: TGTGCCAGCAGCTTCTCCCCCACAGATACGCAGTATTTT.

Only a few counts were recorded for this clonotype. This rearrangement joins TRBV5-6 to TRBJ2-3; 7 nucleotides match TRBD1. Trimming removed 0 bases from V and 6 bases from J; junction bases left unmatched: 7. The length of the CDR3 is 15 residues. CDR1 is SGHDT and CDR2 is YYEEEE in the germline V gene. CDR3 in amino acids: CASSLDLDRADTQYF. The CDR3 region has the DNA TGTGCCAGCAGCTTGGACCTCGACAGGGCGGATACGCAGTATTTT.

This clonotype was seen only a few times. The chain has TRBV5-6 and TRBJ2-7, with unresolved D. The CDR3 spans 12 residues. V gave up 4 bases and J gave up 3 bases, with 8 bases separating them. Germline V lookup: CDR1 SGHDT, CDR2 YYEEEE. The CDR3 DNA is TGTGCCAGCAGCCAATACAACTACGAGCAGTACTTC. This gives the protein CASSQYNYEQYF.

The chain joins TRBV15 to TRBJ2-5; TRBD1 aligns across 12 bases. The J call is uncertain, as TRBJ2-7 better fits the DNA end. Germline V CDR1 and CDR2: LNHNV, YYDKDF (reference sequence). CDR3 length: 16 amino acids. The CDR3 DNA is TGTGCCACCAGCAGACCTCCGGGACAGGGGGCGAACGAGCAGTACTTC. It encodes CATSRPPGQGANEQYF.

This clonotype was seen a few times. The chain links TRBV7-3 to TRBJ2-1; 7 bases agree with TRBD2. The last part of the DNA fits TRBJ2-7 better; the J call may be wrong. The germline V gene encodes CDR1 SGHTA and CDR2 FQGTGA. CDR3 length: 15 residues. CDR3 nucleotides: TGTGCCAGCAGCTTATTTTTGACTAGCAGTAATGAGCAGTACTTC. Encoded protein: CASSLFLTSSNEQYF.

In this sample, this clonotype turned up a few times. This chain joins TRBV12-3 or TRBV12-4 and TRBJ2-4, with 10 bases fitting TRBD1. The DNA end favors TRBJ2-7, so the J call may be wrong. The CDR3 sequence is 15 residues long. CDR3 sequence reads: CASSDPGQGFYEQYF. CDR3 in DNA: TGTGCCAGCAGTGATCCGGGACAGGGGTTTTACGAGCAGTACTTC.

The chain employs TRBV5-1 and TRBJ2-3; D gene ambiguous. V gave up 4 bases and J gave up 1 base, with 7 bases separating them. The germline V gene has CDR1 SGHRS and CDR2 YFSETQ. This CDR3 spans 13 amino acids. The CDR3 bases are TGCGCCAGCAGCGGGTCAGGCACAGATACGCAGTATTTT. Translated, it gives CASSGSGTDTQYF.

This clonotype was seen a handful of times. DNA of the CDR3: TGCAGCGTTCCGATTAGGGGGGGAGAGACCCAGTACTTC. Translated, it gives CSVPIRGGETQYF. The chain has TRBV29-1 and TRBJ2-5; D possibly corresponds to TRBD2 (7 bases). CDR3 length: 13 amino acids. The V gene's germline CDR1 is SQVTM and CDR2 ANQGSEA. Trimming pared 5 bases from V and 4 bases from J, leaving 14 bases between.

This clonotype was detected a few times. The chain recombines TRBV25-1 with TRBJ2-7; 8 nucleotides align to TRBD1. V dropped 8 bases and J dropped 2; count of bases not matched to a gene: 5. The germline CDR1 and CDR2 sequences are MGHDK and SYGVNS. The CDR3 spans 13 residues. In DNA form, the CDR3 reads TGTGCCAGCGCGACAGGGGTGGCCTACGAGCAGTACTTC. This gives the protein CASATGVAYEQYF.

The gene calls are TRBV21-1 and TRBJ2-7. TRBV21-1 is a pseudogene locus. This CDR3 region has 12 residues. The CDR3 region is CASKRESHEQYF. DNA of the CDR3: TGTGCCAGCAAACGGGAGTCCCACGAGCAGTACTTC.

CDR3 protein: CASSPKRDRGEVEQYF. Here the CDR3 DNA reads TGTGCCAGCAGTCCAAAAAGGGACAGGGGAGAGGTCGAGCAGTACTTC. The chain links TRBV7-9 to TRBJ2-7; 10 bases map to TRBD1. The CDR3 contains 16 residues. Trimming at V came to 6 bases and at J to 6 bases, leaving 14 bases not matched to a gene. Germline CDR1 and CDR2: SEHNR and FQNEAQ (reference sequence).

V usage is TRBV4-1 and J usage is TRBJ1-4, with 7 bases matching TRBD1. This CDR3 is 14 amino acids long. V was clipped by 0 bases and J by 8 bases; unmatched bases: 3. The germline gives CDR1 MGHRA, CDR2 YSYEKL. The CDR3 DNA sequence: TGCGCCAGCAGCCAAGAACAGGGGTGGGAAAAACTGTTTTTT. This sequence encodes CASSQEQGWEKLFF.

V and J are TRBV5-1 and TRBJ2-3; D not certain. CDR1 SGHRS and CDR2 YFSETQ come from the germline V gene. This CDR3 region has 14 residues. V was clipped by 0 bases and J by 2 bases, with 7 bases between them. The CDR3 DNA is TGCGCCAGCAGCTTGGGAGAAATCACAGATACGCAGTATTTT. It encodes CASSLGEITDTQYF.

The chain employs TRBV5-1 and TRBJ2-7; maybe TRBD1 (5 bases). Germline V CDR1 and CDR2: SGHRS, YFSETQ. The CDR3 has 14 amino acids. Trimming shortened V by 4 bases and J by 6 bases, and 17 bases separated the two germline ends. This chain's CDR3 is CASSPGQFRSEQYF. The CDR3 DNA is TGCGCCAGCAGCCCCGGACAATTTAGAAGCGAGCAGTACTTC. The complete variable domain, with remaining parts taken from reference TRBV5-1 and TRBJ2-7, reads KAGVTQTPRYLIKTRGQQVTLSCSPISGHRSVSWYQQTPGQGLQFLFEYFSETQRNKGNFPGRFSGRQFSNSRSEMNVSTLELGDSALYLCASSPGQFRSEQYFGPGTRLTVT.

The chain links TRBV4-1 to TRBJ1-4; no firm D call. The CDR3 is 14 amino acids. Germline V gene data show CDR1 as MGHRA and CDR2 as YSYEKL. V was shortened by 0 bases and J by 11 bases, with 13 bases between the two germline ends. The CDR3 here is CASSQEQWNIKLFF. The CDR3 DNA sequence: TGCGCCAGCAGCCAAGAACAATGGAACATCAAACTGTTTTTT.

Here the CDR3 DNA reads TGTGCTAGTGCTCTGCGCCTAGCGGGAACCTACGAGCAGTACTTC. Translated, it gives CASALRLAGTYEQYF. V usage is TRBV12-5 and J usage is TRBJ2-4; 9 bases match TRBD2. The closer fit of TRBJ2-7 to the DNA end suggests the J call may be wrong. The length of the CDR3 is 15 residues. Germline V lookup: CDR1 LGHNT, CDR2 FRNRAP.

The V call is TRBV3-1, the J call TRBJ1-1; a weak D match, TRBD1 (5 bases). V was clipped by 1 base and J by 3 bases, with 9 bases between them. CDR3 length equals 14 residues. Germline-derived CDR1 and CDR2 are LGHDT and YNNKEL (reference sequence). The CDR3 DNA follows: TGTGCCAGCAGCCAAGTGGGGCGCTACACTGAAGCTTTCTTT. Protein: CASSQVGRYTEAFF.

This clonotype was counted between two and nine times. This chain links TRBV12-3 or TRBV12-4 with TRBJ2-3, with D possibly being TRBD1 (7 bases). The germline V and J ends were trimmed by 6 bases and 8 bases, with 9 bases remaining between them. This CDR3 is built from 11 residues. The CDR3 here is CASREGATQYF. For the CDR3, the DNA is TGTGCCAGCAGGGAGGGGGCTACGCAGTATTTT.

The chain links TRBV7-9 to TRBJ2-7; 9 nucleotides agree with TRBD1. V was clipped by 4 bases and J by 2 bases; unmatched bases: 9. CDR1 and CDR2 (germline): SEHNR, FQNEAQ (reference sequence). CDR3 length: 16 residues. CDR3 protein: CASSSDRGVPPYEQYF. CDR3 sequence (DNA): TGTGCCAGCAGCTCCGACAGGGGGGTCCCCCCCTACGAGCAGTACTTC.

This clonotype was observed a single time. This chain uses TRBV2 with TRBJ2-7, with D possibly TRBD2 on 5 matching bases. The DNA matches TRBJ2-5 better at its end, which makes the J call doubtful. Germline CDR1 reads SNHLY; CDR2 reads FYNNEI. This CDR3 is 12 amino acids long. CDR3 sequence reads: CASAADGGTQYF. The CDR3 DNA is TGTGCCAGCGCAGCGGACGGAGGGACCCAGTACTTC.